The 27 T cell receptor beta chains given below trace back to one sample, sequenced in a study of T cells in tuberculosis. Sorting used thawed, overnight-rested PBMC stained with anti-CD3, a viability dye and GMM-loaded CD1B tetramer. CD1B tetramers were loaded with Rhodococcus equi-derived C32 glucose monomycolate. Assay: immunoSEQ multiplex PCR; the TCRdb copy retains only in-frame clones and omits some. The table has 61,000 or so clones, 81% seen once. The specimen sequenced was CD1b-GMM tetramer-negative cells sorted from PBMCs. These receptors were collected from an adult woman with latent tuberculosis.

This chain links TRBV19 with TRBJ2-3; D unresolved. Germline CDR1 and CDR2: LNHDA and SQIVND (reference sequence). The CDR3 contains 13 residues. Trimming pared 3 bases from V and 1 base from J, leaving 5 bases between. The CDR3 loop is CASSMGRTDTQYF. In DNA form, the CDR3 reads TGTGCCAGTAGTATGGGCCGCACAGATACGCAGTATTTT.

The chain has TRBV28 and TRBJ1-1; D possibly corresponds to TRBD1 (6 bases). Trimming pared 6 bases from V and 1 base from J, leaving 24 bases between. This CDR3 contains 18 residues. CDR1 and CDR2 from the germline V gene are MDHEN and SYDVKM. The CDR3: CASSSLGPGVGANTEAFF. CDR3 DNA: TGTGCCAGCAGCTCACTTGGTCCAGGGGTAGGGGCGAACACTGAAGCTTTCTTT. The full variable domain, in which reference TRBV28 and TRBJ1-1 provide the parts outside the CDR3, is DVKVTQSSRYLVKRTGEKVFLECVQDMDHENMFWYRQDPGLGLRLIYFSYDVKMKEKGDIPEGYSVSREKKERFSLILESASTNQTSMYLCASSSLGPGVGANTEAFFGQGTRLTVV.

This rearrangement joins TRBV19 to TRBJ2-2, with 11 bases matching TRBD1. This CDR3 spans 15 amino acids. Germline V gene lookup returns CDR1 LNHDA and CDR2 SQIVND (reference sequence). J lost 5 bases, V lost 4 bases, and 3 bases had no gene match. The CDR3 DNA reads TGTGCCAGTAGTAGTGGGACAGGGGGTACCGGGGAGCTGTTTTTT. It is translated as CASSSGTGGTGELFF.

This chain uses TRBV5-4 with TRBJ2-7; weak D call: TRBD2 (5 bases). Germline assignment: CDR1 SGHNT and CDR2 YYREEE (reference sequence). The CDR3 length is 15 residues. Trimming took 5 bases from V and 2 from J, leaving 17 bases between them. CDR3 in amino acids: CASRDEGSAAYEQYF. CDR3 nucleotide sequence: TGTGCCAGCAGGGACGAAGGGAGCGCCGCCTACGAGCAGTACTTC.

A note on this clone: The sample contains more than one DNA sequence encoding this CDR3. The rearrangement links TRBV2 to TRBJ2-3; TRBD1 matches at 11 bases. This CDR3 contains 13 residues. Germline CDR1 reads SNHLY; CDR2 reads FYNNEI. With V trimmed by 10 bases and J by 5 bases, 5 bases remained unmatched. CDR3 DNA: TGTGCCACGGACAGGGGGCGCTTAGATACGCAGTATTTT. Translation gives CATDRGRLDTQYF.

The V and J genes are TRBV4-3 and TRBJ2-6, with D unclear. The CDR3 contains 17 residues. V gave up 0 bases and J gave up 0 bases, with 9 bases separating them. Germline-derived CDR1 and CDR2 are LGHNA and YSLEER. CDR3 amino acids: CASSQDRSSSGANVLTF. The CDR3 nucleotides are TGCGCCAGCAGCCAAGACAGGTCCAGCTCTGGGGCCAACGTCCTGACTTTC.

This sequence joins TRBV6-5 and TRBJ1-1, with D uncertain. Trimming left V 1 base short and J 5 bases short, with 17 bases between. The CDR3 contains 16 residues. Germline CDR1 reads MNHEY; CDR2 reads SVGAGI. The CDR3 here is CASSYYPPPGRTEAFF. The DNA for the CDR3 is TGTGCCAGCAGTTACTACCCCCCTCCGGGTAGGACTGAAGCTTTCTTT.

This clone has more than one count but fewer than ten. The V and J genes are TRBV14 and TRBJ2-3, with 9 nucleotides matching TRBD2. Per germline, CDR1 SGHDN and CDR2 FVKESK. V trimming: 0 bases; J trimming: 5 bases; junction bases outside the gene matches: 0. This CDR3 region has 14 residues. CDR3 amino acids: CASSQELAGDTQYF. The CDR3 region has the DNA TGTGCCAGCAGCCAAGAACTAGCGGGAGATACGCAGTATTTT.

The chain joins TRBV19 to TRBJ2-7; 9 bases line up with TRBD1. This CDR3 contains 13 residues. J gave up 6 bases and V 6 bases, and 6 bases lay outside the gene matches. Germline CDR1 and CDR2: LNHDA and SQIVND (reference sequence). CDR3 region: CASSSDRGSEQYF. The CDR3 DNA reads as TGTGCCAGTAGCTCGGACAGGGGAAGCGAGCAGTACTTC.

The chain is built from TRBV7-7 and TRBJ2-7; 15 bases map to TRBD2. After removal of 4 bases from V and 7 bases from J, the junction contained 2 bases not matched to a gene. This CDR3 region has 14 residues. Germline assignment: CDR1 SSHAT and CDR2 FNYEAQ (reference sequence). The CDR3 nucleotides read TGTGCCAGCAGCTACGGGACTAGCGGGGGGGAGCAGTACTTC. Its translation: CASSYGTSGGEQYF.

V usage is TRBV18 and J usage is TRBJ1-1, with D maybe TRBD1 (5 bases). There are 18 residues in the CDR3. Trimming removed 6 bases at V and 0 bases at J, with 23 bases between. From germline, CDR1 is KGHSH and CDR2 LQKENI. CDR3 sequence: CASSRNRDWGRVNTEAFF. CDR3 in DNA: TGTGCCAGCTCTCGCAACCGGGACTGGGGTAGGGTGAACACTGAAGCTTTCTTT. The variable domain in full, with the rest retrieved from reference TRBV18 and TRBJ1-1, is NAGVMQNPRHLVRRRGQEARLRCSPMKGHSHVYWYRQLPEEGLKFMVYLQKENIIDESGMPKERFSAEFPKEGPSILRIQQVVRGDSAAYFCASSRNRDWGRVNTEAFFGQGTRLTVV.

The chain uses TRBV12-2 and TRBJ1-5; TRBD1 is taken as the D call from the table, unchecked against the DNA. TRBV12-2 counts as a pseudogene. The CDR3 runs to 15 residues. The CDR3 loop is CASRKQGDGNQPQHF. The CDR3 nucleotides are TGTGCAAGTCGGAAACAGGGGGACGGCAATCAGCCCCAGCATTTT.

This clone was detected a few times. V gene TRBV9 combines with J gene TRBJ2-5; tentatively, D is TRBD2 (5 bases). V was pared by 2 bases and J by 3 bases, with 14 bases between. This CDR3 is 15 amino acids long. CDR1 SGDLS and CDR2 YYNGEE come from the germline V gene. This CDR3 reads CASSVLSGWEETQYF. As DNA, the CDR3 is TGTGCCAGCAGCGTTTTGTCGGGGTGGGAAGAGACCCAGTACTTC.

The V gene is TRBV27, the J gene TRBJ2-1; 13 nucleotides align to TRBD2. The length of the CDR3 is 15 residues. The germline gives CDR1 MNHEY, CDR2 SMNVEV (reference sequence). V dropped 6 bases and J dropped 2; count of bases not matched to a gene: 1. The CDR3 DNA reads TGTGCCAGCAGGGGACTAGCGGGGACCTACAATGAGCAGTTCTTC. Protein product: CASRGLAGTYNEQFF.

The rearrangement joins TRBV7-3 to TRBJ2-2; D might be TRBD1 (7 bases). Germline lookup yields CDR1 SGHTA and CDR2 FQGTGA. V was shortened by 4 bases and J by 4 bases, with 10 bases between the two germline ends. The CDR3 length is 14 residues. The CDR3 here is CASSSGGGTGELFF. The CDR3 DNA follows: TGTGCCAGCAGCTCAGGGGGAGGCACCGGGGAGCTGTTTTTT.

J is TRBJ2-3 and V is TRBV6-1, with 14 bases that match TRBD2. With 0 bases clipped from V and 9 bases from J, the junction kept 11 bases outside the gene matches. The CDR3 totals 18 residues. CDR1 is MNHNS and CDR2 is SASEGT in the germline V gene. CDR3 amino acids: CASSEAGTSGGLGGTQYF. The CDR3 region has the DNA TGTGCCAGCAGTGAAGCAGGGACTAGCGGGGGCTTAGGGGGGACGCAGTATTTT.

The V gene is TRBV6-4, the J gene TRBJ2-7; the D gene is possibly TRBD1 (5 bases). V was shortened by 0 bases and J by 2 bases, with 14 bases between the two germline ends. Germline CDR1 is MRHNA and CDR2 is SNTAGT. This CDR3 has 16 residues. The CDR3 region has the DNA TGTGCCAGCAGTGACTCGGTGGGGCGTAGAACCTACGAGCAGTACTTC. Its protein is CASSDSVGRRTYEQYF.

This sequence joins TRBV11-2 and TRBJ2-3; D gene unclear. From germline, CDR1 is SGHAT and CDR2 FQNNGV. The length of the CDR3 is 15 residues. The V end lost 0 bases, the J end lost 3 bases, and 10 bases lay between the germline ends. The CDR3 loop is CASSLDPTRTDTQYF. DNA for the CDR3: TGTGCCAGCAGCTTAGATCCCACTCGAACAGATACGCAGTATTTT.

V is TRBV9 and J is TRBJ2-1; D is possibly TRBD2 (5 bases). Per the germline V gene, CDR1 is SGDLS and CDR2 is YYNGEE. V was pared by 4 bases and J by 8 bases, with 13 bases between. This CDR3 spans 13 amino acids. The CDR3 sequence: CASSSPEVHEQFF. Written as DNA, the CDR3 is TGTGCCAGCAGCTCCCCGGAGGTACATGAGCAGTTCTTC.

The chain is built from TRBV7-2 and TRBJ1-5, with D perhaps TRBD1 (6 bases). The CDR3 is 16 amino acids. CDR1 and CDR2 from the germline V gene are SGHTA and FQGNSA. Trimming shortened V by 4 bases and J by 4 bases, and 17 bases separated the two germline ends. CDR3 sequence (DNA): TGTGCCAGCAGCTCCGATCGCGGGGGCCGGAATCAGCCCCAGCATTTT. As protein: CASSSDRGGRNQPQHF.

The CDR3 DNA sequence: TGTGCCAGCAGCTTGGGGGGAACTAATGAAAAACTGTTTTTT. It specifies CASSLGGTNEKLFF. The chain carries TRBV7-9 and TRBJ1-4, with a weak D call TRBD1 (5 bases). CDR3 length: 14 amino acids. Trimming left V 3 bases short and J 1 base short, with 6 bases between. Germline V lookup: CDR1 SEHNR, CDR2 FQNEAQ (reference sequence).

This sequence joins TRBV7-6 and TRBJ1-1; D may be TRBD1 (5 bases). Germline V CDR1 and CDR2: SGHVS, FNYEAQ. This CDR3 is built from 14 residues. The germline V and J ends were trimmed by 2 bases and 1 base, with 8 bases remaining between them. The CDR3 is CASSLWGGNTEAFF. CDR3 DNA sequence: TGTGCCAGCAGCTTATGGGGGGGGAACACTGAAGCTTTCTTT.

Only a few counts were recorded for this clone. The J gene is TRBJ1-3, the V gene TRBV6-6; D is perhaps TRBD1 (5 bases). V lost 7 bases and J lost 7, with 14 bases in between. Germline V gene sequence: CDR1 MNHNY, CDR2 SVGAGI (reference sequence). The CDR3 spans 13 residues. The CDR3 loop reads CASTTAGGNTIYF. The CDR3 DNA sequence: TGTGCCAGCACTACGGCGGGGGGGAACACCATATATTTT.

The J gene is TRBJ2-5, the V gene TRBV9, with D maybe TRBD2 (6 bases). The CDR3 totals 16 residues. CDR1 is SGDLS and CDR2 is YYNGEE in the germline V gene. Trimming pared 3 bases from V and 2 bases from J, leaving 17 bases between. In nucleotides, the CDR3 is TGTGCCAGCAGCGCCCGGCTGGGGGGTAAACAAGAGACCCAGTACTTC. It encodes CASSARLGGKQETQYF.

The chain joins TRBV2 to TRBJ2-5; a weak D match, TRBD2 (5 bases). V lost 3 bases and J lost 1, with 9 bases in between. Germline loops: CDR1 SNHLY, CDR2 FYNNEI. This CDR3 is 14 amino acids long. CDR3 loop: CASSDSGIQETQYF. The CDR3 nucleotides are TGTGCCAGCAGTGATTCCGGGATCCAAGAGACCCAGTACTTC.

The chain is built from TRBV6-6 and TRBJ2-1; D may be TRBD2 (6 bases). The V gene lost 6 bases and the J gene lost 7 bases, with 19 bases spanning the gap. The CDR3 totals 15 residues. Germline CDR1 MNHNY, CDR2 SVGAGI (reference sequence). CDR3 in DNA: TGTGCCAGCAGCCCGCGGGGAAACTACAATAATGAGCAGTTCTTC. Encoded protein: CASSPRGNYNNEQFF.

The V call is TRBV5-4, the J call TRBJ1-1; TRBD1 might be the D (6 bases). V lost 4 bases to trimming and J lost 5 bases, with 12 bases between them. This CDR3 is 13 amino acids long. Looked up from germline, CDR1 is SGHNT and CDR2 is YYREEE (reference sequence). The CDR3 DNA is TGTGCCAGCAGCGTGACAGGTAATACTGAAGCTTTCTTT. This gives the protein CASSVTGNTEAFF.